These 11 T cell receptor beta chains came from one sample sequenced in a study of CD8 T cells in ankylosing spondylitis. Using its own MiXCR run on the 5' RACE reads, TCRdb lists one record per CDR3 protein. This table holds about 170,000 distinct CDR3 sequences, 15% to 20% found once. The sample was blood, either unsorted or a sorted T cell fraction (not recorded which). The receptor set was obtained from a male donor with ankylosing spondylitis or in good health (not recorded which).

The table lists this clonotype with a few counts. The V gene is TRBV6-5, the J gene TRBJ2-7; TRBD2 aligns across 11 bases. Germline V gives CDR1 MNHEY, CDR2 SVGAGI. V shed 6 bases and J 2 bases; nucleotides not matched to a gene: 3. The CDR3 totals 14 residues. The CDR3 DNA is TGTGCCAGCAGAACTAGCGGGGGTCCCTACGAGCAGTACTTC. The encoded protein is CASRTSGGPYEQYF.

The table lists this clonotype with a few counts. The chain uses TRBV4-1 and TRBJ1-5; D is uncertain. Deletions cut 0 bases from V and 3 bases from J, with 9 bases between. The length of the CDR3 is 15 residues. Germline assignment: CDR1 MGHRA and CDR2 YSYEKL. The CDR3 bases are TGCGCCAGCAGCCAAGAGTCCAGCCTCAATCAGCCCCAGCATTTT. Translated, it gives CASSQESSLNQPQHF.

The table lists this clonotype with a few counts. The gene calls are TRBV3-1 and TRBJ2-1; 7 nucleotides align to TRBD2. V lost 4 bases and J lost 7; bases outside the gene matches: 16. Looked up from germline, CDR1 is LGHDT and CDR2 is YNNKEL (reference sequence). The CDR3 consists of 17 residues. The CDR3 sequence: CASSPTRSGGRPNEQFF. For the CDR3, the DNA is TGTGCCAGCAGCCCCACCCGGTCTGGCGGGAGACCTAATGAGCAGTTCTTC.

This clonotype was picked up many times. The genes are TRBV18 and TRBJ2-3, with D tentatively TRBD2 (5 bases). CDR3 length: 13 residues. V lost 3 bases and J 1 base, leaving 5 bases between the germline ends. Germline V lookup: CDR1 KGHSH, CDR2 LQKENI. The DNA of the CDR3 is TGTGCCAGCTCACCGCGGGGCACAGATACGCAGTATTTT. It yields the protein CASSPRGTDTQYF. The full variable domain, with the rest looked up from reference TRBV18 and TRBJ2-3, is NAGVMQNPRHLVRRRGQEARLRCSPMKGHSHVYWYRQLPEEGLKFMVYLQKENIIDESGMPKERFSAEFPKEGPSILRIQQVVRGDSAAYFCASSPRGTDTQYFGPGTRLTVL.

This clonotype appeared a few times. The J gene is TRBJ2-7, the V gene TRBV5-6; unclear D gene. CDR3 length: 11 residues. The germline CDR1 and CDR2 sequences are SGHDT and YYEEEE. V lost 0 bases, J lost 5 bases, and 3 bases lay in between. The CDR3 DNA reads TGTGCCAGCAGCTTGGCCAACGAGCAGTACTTC. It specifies CASSLANEQYF.

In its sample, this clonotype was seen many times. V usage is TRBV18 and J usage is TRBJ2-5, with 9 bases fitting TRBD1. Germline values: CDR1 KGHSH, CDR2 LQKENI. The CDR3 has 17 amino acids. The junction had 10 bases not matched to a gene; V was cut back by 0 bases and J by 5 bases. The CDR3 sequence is CASSPPFDRGRDETQYF. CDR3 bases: TGTGCCAGCTCACCACCTTTCGACAGGGGGAGAGATGAGACCCAGTACTTC.

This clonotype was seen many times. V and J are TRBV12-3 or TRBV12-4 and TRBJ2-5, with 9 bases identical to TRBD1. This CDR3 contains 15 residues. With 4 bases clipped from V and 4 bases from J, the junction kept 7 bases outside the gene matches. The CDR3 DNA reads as TGTGCCAGCAGTTCTTGGGACAGGGTAACAGAGACCCAGTACTTC. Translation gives CASSSWDRVTETQYF.

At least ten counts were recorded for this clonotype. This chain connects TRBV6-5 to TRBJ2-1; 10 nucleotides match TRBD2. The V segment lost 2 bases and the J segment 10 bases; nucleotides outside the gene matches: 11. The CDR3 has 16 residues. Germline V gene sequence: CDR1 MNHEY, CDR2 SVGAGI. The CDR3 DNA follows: TGTGCCAGCAGTTACCCTGGGAGCGGGAGGGCCGGAGAGCAGTTCTTC. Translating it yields CASSYPGSGRAGEQFF.

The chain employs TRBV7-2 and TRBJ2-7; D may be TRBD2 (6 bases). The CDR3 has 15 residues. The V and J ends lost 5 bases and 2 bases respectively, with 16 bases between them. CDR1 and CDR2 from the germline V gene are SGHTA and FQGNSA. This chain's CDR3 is CASSLNLGGTYEQYF. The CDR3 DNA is TGTGCCAGCAGCCTCAATCTAGGAGGGACCTACGAGCAGTACTTC. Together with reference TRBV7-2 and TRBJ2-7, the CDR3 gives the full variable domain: GAGVSQSPSNKVTEKGKDVELRCDPISGHTALYWYRQSLGQGLEFLIYFQGNSAPDKSGLPSDRFSAERTGGSVSTLTIQRTQQEDSAVYLCASSLNLGGTYEQYFGPGTRLTVT.

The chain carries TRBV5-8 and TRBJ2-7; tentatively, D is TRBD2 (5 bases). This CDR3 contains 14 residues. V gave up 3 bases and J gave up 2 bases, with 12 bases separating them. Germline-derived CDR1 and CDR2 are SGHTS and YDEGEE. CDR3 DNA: TGTGCCAGCAGCTCAAGAGCCGGGGCCTACGAGCAGTACTTC. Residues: CASSSRAGAYEQYF.

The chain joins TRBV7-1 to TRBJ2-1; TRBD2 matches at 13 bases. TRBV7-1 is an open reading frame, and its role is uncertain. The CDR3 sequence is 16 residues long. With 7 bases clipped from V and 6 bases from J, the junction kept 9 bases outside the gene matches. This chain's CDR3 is CASTAFGTSGVNEQFF. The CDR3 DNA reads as TGTGCCAGCACCGCTTTTGGGACTAGCGGGGTCAATGAGCAGTTCTTC.